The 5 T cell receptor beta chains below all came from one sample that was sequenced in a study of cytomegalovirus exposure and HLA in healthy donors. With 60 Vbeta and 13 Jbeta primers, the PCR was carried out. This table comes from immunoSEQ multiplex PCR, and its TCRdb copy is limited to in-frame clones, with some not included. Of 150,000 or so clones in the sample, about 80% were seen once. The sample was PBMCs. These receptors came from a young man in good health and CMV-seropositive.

CDR3 amino acids: CASSAGTSGKNEQFF. In DNA form, the CDR3 reads TGTGCCAGCAGCGCCGGGACTAGCGGGAAGAATGAGCAGTTCTTC. The V gene is TRBV2, the J gene TRBJ2-1; 13 nucleotides line up with TRBD2. This CDR3 spans 15 amino acids. V was pared by 6 bases and J by 7 bases, with 6 bases of the junction left unmatched. From germline, CDR1 is SNHLY and CDR2 FYNNEI.

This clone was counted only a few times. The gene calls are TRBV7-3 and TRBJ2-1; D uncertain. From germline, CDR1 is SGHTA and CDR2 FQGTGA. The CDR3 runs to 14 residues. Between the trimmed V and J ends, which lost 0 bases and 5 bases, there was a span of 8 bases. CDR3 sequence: CASSLTREHNEQFF. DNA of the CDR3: TGTGCCAGCAGCTTAACGCGCGAGCACAATGAGCAGTTCTTC.

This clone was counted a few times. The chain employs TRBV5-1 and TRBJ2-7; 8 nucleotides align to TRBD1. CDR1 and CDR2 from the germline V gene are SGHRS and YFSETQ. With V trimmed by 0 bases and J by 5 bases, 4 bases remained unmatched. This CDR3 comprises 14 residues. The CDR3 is CASSLGQGLHEQYF. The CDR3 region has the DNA TGCGCCAGCAGCTTGGGACAGGGGCTGCACGAGCAGTACTTC.

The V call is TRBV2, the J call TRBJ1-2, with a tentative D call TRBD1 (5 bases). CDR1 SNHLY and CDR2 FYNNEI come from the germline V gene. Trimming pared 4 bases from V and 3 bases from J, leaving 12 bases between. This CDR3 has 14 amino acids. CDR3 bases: TGTGCCAGCAGTGGACAGTCTCGTCACTATGGCTACACCTTC. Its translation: CASSGQSRHYGYTF.

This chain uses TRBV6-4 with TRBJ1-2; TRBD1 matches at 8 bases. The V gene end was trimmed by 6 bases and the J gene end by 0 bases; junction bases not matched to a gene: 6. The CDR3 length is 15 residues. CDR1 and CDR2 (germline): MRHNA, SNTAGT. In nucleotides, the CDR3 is TGTGCCAGCAGAGACAGGGGCCTGACTAACTATGGCTACACCTTC. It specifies CASRDRGLTNYGYTF.